This T cell receptor (beta chain) was obtained from a study of T cells in Graves' hyperthyroidism and ophthalmopathy. Study-wide points: The authors' 13 V-J model separated ophthalmopathy from stable hyperthyroidism. Most clonotypes that expanded in the thyroid above 0.001 also showed up in blood. It was a median around 6 months before onset that the model predicted ophthalmopathy.

There were TCR beta CDR3 regions amplified from RNA transcripts. HTBI primers drove first-round RT-PCR of the TCR CDR3. TCRdb independently ran MiXCR on the multiplex PCR reads; one entry per CDR3 protein. The table includes some 500,000 distinct CDR3 sequences, about 16% detected once. This clonotype was detected many times. The antigen remains unidentified. Trimming took 3 bases from V and 5 from J, leaving 13 bases between them. Germline V gene data show CDR1 as SEHNR and CDR2 as FQNEAQ (reference sequence). CDR3 size: 14 residues. Investigators excluded patients with uncontrolled infection, other autoimmune disease, pregnancy or lactation.

This TCR came from a woman aged 25 to 39 with Graves' ophthalmopathy. This chain connects TRBV7-9 to TRBJ2-5; D call uncertain. Sequencing used blood. For the CDR3, the DNA is TGTGCCAGCAGCTTCGAAGTAAAGAGGGAGACCCAGTACTTC. This sequence encodes CASSFEVKRETQYF.